This TCR beta chain was documented in a study of shared clonotypes between healthy human individuals. Whole-study context: With ages of 18 to 49, the donors were a couple of women and three men.

The CDR3 covers 15 residues. Trimming removed 0 bases at V and 4 bases at J, with 11 bases between. CDR1 is SGDLS and CDR2 is YYNGEE in the germline V gene. TCRdb's copy holds only in-frame clones and misses some; the assay was immunoSEQ multiplex PCR. The profile shows millions of clones, more than 90% of them singletons. The sequenced sample was naive CD4+ T cells sorted from blood. The subset denotes: CD45RA+ positively selected. This receptor was taken from a man between 18 and 29 years old in good health. The rearrangement joins TRBV9 to TRBJ1-3; D is perhaps TRBD1 (5 bases). The CDR3: CASSVGVGVGNTIYF. As DNA, the CDR3 is TGTGCCAGCAGCGTAGGAGTAGGGGTCGGAAACACCATATATTTT.